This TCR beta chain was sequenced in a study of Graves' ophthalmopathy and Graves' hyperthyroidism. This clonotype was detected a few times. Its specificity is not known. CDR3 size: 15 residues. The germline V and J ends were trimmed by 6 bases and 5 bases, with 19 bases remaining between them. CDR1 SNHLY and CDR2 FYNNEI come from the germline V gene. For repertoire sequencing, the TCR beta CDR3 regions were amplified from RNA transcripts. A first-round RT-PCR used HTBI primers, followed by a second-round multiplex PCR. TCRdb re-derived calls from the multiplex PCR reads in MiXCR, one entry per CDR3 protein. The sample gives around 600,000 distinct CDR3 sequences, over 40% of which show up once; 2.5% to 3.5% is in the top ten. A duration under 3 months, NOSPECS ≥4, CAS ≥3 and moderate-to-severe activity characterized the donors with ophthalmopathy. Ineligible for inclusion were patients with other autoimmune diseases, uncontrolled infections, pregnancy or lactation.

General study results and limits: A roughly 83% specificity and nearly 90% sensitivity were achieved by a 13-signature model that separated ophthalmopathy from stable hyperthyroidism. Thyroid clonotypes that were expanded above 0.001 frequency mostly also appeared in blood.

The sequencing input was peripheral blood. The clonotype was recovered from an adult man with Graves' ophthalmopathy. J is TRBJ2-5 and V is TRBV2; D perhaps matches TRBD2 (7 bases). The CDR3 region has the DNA TGTGCCAGCAGCCGAAGAGGGGGGGCTGGGGAGACCCAGTACTTC. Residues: CASSRRGGAGETQYF.